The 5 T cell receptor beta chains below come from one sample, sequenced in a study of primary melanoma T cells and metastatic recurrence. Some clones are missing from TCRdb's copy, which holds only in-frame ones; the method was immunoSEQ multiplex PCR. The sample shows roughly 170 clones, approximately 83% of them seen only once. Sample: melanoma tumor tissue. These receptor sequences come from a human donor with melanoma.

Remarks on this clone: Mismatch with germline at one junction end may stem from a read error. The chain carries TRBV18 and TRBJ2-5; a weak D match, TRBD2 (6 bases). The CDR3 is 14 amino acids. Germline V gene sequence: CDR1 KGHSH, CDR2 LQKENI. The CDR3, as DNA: TGTGCCAACTCACCACTTCCGGAGGGAGAGACCCAGTACTTC. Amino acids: CANSPLPEGETQYF.

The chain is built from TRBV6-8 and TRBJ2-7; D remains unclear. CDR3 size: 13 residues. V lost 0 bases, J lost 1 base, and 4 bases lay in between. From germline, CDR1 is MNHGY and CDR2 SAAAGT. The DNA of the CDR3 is TGTGCCAGCAGTTACTCATTATCCTACGAGCAGTACTTC. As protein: CASSYSLSYEQYF.

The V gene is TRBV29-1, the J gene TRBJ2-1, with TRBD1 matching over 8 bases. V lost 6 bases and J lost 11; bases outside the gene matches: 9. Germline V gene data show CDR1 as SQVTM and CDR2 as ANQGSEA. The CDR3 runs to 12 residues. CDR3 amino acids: CSVRGQGDKQFF. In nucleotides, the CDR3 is TGCAGCGTCCGCGGACAGGGCGATAAGCAGTTCTTC.

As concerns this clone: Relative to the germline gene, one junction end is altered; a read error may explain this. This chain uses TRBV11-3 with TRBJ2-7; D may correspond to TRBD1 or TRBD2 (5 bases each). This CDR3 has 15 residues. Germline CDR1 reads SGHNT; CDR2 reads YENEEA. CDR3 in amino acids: CASSFGAAYSYEQYF. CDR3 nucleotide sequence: TGTGCCAGCAGCTTCGGGGCAGCATACTCCTACGAGCAGTATTTC.

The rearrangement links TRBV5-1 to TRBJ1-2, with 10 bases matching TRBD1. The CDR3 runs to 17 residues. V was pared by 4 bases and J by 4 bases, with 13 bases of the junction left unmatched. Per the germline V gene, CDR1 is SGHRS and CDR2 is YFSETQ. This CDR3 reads CASSRETGGAGVYGYTF. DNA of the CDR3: TGCGCCAGCAGCCGTGAGACAGGGGGCGCCGGTGTCTATGGCTACACCTTC.